Listed here is a single TCR beta chain. Its target antigen remains unknown. Per-nucleotide qualities are absent, and no much larger clonotype sits a single base away. TCRbeta CDR3 regions were amplified from genomic DNA using the immunoSEQ Assay, a bias-controlled multiplex PCR. In the source study's methods: The number of nucleated cells in each sample was estimated from the amplification of reference gene primers within the assay. To quantify the absolute abundance of each unique TCRbeta CDR3 rearrangement, sequence reads were collapsed and filtered. Productive Simpson clonality was computed per sample as the square root of Simpson's diversity index over productive rearrangements. TCRdb's version of the immuneACCESS table is confined to in-frame rearrangements and falls short of the full clone set. An unresolved V gene accounts for under half of the shortfall where checked; the remainder is of unknown origin. V and J calls and clone size are given by that table; D and trimming were obtained from the DNA. Within this sample are nearly 110,000 clones, with about two thirds of them counted one time only. The leading ten clones occupy roughly 0.86% of the sample.

The collaborating institutions used their own protocols to collect whole blood in K2EDTA tubes. For TCRbeta analysis, collaborators shipped samples as frozen whole blood, isolated PBMCs, or DNA extracted from either of those sample types. This sample is drawn from a study of blood T cell repertoires in COVID-19 (TCRdb year 2020). About the full investigation: The collaborator samples originated in the United States, Italy and Spain and spanned the acute and convalescent phases of COVID-19. The repertoires were made available in a free public database intended to serve as a resource for research on the immune response to SARS-CoV-2. Samples came from the ongoing ImmuneRACE study (first 160 participants) plus 1,254 subjects from 6 global collaborators. Where available, HLA class I and class II types were obtained from metadata supplied by the sample provider rather than from assay-based typing. Subjects who had been exposed to COVID-19, were actively infected with it, or had recovered from it provided the deeply sampled blood TCRbeta repertoires that made up the dataset. The material from the prospective study consisted of cDNA or gDNA derived from T cells, B-cell-depleted T cells, or PBMCs. Nearly every sample came with metadata listing a de-identified subject ID, COVID-19 status, age in years and sex.

The paper's findings and limits, for the study overall: Clinical and demographic metadata were provided uncurated, with the amount varying by source and participant.

The sample consisted of peripheral blood. This receptor was taken from a human donor with acute or convalescent COVID-19. The donor label of this sample is uncertain.

The nucleotides are TGTGCCATCGCGGCAACTAATGAAAAACTGTTTTTT. This translates into CAIAATNEKLFF. This chain joins TRBV28 to TRBJ1-4; the D gene cannot be resolved reliably. The germline V gene provides CDR1 MDHEN and CDR2 SYDVKM. At the junction V is shortened by 10 bases and J by 0 bases, with 6 bases in between. Its CDR3 holds 12 amino acids, cysteine through phenylalanine. Only CDR3 DNA is held: 36 bases, read in frame from base 1. The full variable domain, completed from the reference TRBV28 and TRBJ1-4 proteins outside the CDR3, reads DVKVTQSSRYLVKRTGEKVFLECVQDMDHENMFWYRQDPGLGLRLIYFSYDVKMKEKGDIPEGYSVSREKKERFSLILESASTNQTSMYLCAIAATNEKLFFGSGTQLSVL.